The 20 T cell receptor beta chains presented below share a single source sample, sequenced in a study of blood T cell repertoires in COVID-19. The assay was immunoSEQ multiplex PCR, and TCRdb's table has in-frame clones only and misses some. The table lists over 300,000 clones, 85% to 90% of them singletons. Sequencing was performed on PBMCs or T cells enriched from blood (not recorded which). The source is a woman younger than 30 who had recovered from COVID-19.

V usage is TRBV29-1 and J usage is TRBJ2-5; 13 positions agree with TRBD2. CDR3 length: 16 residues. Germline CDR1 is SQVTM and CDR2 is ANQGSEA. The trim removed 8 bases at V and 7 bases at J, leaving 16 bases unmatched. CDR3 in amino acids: CSHDEWTSGSFGTQYF. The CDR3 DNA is TGCAGCCATGATGAATGGACTAGCGGGAGCTTCGGGACCCAGTACTTC.

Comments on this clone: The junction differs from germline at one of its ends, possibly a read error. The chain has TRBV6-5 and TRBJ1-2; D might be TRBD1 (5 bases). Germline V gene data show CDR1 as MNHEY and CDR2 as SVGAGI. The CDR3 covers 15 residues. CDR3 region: CVSSPLTRGGHGYTF. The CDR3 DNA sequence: TGTGTCAGCAGCCCCCTTACGAGGGGAGGGCATGGCTACACCTTC.

CDR3 in DNA: TGTGCCAGTGCGACAGGGGCCTATATGAACACTGAAGCTTTCTTT. Translated: CASATGAYMNTEAFF. V is TRBV19 and J is TRBJ1-1; TRBD1 aligns across 8 bases. The CDR3 runs 15 residues. V lost 8 bases and J lost 0; bases outside the gene matches: 8. Germline V gene lookup returns CDR1 LNHDA and CDR2 SQIVND (reference sequence).

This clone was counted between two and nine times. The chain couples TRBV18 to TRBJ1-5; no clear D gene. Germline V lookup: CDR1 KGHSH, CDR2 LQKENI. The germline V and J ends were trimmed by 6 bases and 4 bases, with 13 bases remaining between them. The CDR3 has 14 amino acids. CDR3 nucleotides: TGTGCCAGCTCCCGTGGGAGGGAAAATCAGCCCCAGCATTTT. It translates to CASSRGRENQPQHF.

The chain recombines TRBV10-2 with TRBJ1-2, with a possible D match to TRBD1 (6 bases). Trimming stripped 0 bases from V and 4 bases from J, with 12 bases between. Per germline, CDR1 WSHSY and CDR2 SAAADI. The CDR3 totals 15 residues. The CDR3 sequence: CASSESGQWGYGYTF. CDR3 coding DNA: TGCGCCAGCAGTGAGTCGGGACAATGGGGCTATGGCTACACCTTC.

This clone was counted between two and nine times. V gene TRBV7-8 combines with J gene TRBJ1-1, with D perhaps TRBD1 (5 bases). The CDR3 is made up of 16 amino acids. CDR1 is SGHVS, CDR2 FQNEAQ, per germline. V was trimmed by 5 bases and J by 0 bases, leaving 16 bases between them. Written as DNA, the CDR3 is TGTGCCAGCAGCCCCAGGTGGGGCCGGCTGAACACTGAAGCTTTCTTT. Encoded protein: CASSPRWGRLNTEAFF.

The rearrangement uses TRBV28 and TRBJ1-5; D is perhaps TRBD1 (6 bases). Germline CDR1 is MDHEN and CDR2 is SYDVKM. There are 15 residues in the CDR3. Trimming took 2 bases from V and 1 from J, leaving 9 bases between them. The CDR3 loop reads CASSLQGLSNQPQHF. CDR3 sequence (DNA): TGTGCCAGCAGTTTACAGGGGTTGAGCAATCAGCCCCAGCATTTT.

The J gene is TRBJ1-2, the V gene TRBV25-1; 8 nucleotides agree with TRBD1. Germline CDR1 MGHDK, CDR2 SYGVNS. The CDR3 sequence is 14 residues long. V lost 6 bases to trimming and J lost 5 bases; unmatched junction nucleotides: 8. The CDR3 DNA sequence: TGTGCCAGCAGCGCTATTGACAGGGGATATGGCTACACCTTC. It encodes CASSAIDRGYGYTF.

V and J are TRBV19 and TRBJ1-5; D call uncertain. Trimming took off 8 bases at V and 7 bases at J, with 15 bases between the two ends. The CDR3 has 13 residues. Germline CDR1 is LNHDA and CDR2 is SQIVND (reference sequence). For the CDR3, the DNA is TGTGCCAGTCGACTAATTGGGGTCCAGCCCCAGCATTTT. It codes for CASRLIGVQPQHF.

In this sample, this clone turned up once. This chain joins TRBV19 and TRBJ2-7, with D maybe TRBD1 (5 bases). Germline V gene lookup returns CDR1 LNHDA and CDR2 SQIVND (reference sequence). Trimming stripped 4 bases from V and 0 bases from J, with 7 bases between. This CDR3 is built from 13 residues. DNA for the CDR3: TGTGCCAGTAGTACGGACACCTCCTACGAGCAGTACTTC. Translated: CASSTDTSYEQYF.

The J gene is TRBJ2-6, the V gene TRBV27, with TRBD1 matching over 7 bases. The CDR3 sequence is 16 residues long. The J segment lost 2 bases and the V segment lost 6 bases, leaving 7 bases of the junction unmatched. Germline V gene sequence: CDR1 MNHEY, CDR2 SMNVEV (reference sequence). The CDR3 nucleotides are TGTGCCAGCAGGAGGACTGGACAGGCTGGGGCCAACGTCCTGACTTTC. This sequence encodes CASRRTGQAGANVLTF.

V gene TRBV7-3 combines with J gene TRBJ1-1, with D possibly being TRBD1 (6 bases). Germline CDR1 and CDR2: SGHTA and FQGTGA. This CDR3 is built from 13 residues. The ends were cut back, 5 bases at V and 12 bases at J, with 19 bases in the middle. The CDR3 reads CASSPGAQGVTFF. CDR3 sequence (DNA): TGTGCCAGCAGCCCGGGTGCACAGGGCGTGACTTTCTTT.

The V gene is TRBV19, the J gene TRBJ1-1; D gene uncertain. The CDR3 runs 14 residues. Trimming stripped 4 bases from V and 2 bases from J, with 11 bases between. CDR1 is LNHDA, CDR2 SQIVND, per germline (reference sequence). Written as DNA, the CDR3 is TGTGCCAGTAGTAATGGGCTCGGAAACACTGAAGCTTTCTTT. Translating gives CASSNGLGNTEAFF.

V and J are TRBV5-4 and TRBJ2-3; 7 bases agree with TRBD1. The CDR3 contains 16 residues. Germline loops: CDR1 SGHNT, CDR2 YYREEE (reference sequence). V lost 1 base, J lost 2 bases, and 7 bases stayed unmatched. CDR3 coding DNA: TGTGCCAGCAGCTTGAACCACAGGGGTAACACAGATACGCAGTATTTT. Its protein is CASSLNHRGNTDTQYF.

This CDR3 is CASSLGRDFAYEQYF. CDR3 nucleotides: TGTGCCAGCAGCCTAGGCCGGGATTTTGCCTACGAGCAGTACTTC. J is TRBJ2-7 and V is TRBV5-4, with a tentative D call TRBD2 (5 bases). This CDR3 contains 15 residues. CDR1 is SGHNT, CDR2 YYREEE, per germline (reference sequence). V lost 4 bases and J 2 bases, leaving 16 bases between the germline ends.

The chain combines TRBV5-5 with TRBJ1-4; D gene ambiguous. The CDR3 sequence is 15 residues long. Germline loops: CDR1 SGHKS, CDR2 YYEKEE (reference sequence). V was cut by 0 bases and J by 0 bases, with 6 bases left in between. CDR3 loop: CASSLAPATNEKLFF. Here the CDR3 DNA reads TGTGCCAGCAGCTTGGCGCCAGCAACTAATGAAAAACTGTTTTTT.

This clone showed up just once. This CDR3 reads CASSQDIAGGPYNEQFF. Here the CDR3 DNA reads TGCGCCAGCAGCCAAGATATCGCGGGAGGCCCCTACAATGAGCAGTTCTTC. The chain carries TRBV4-1 and TRBJ2-1, with 8 bases lining up with TRBD2. CDR3 size: 17 residues. Per the germline V gene, CDR1 is MGHRA and CDR2 is YSYEKL. The V segment lost 0 bases and the J segment 2 bases; nucleotides outside the gene matches: 6.

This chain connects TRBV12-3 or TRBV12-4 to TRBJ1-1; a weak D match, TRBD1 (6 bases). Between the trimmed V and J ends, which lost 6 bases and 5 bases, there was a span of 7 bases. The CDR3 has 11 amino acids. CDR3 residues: CASSQGTEAFF. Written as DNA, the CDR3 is TGTGCCAGCAGCCAGGGGACTGAAGCTTTCTTT.

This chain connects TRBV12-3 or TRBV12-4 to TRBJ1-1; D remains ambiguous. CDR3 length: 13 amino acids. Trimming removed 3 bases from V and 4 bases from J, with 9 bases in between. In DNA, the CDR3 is TGTGCCAGCAGTTTTACCCCGAGCACTGAAGCTTTCTTT. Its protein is CASSFTPSTEAFF.

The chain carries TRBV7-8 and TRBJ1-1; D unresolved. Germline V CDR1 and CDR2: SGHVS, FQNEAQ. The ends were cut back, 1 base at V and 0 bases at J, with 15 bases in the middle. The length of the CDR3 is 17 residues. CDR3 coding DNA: TGTGCCAGCAGCTTAGTAACCGGGGAAAAAATGAACACTGAAGCTTTCTTT. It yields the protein CASSLVTGEKMNTEAFF.